What follows is one T cell receptor (beta chain) and its context. Antigen specificity is unknown. CDR3 length: 13 amino acids. V lost 5 bases to trimming and J lost 2 bases, with 10 bases between them. Germline assignment: CDR1 SGDLS and CDR2 YYNGEE. Overall study results and limits: The larger cohort examined one V-J beta rearrangement, not whole repertoires.

Constant-region reverse primers amplified full-length variable regions, followed by semi-nested Nested Universal Primer A PCR. Using its own MiXCR run on the 5' RACE reads, TCRdb lists one record per CDR3 protein. The sample gives about 4,900 distinct CDR3 sequences, approximately 70% of which show up once; 3.5% to 5% is in the top ten. The sorted Tregs were CD4+CD25+CD127-/low cells. This clonotype originated in a female donor with breast cancer. The chain combines TRBV9 with TRBJ1-2; no firm D call. Material: Tregs sorted from blood. The CDR3 loop reads CASSSTVNYGYTF. The CDR3 DNA reads as TGTGCCAGCAGTTCCACAGTGAACTATGGCTACACCTTC. The full variable domain, with the rest looked up from reference TRBV9 and TRBJ1-2, is DSGVTQTPKHLITATGQRVTLRCSPRSGDLSVYWYQQSLDQGLQFLIQYYNGEERAKGNILERFSAQQFPDLHSELNLSSLELGDSALYFCASSSTVNYGYTFGSGTRLTVV.